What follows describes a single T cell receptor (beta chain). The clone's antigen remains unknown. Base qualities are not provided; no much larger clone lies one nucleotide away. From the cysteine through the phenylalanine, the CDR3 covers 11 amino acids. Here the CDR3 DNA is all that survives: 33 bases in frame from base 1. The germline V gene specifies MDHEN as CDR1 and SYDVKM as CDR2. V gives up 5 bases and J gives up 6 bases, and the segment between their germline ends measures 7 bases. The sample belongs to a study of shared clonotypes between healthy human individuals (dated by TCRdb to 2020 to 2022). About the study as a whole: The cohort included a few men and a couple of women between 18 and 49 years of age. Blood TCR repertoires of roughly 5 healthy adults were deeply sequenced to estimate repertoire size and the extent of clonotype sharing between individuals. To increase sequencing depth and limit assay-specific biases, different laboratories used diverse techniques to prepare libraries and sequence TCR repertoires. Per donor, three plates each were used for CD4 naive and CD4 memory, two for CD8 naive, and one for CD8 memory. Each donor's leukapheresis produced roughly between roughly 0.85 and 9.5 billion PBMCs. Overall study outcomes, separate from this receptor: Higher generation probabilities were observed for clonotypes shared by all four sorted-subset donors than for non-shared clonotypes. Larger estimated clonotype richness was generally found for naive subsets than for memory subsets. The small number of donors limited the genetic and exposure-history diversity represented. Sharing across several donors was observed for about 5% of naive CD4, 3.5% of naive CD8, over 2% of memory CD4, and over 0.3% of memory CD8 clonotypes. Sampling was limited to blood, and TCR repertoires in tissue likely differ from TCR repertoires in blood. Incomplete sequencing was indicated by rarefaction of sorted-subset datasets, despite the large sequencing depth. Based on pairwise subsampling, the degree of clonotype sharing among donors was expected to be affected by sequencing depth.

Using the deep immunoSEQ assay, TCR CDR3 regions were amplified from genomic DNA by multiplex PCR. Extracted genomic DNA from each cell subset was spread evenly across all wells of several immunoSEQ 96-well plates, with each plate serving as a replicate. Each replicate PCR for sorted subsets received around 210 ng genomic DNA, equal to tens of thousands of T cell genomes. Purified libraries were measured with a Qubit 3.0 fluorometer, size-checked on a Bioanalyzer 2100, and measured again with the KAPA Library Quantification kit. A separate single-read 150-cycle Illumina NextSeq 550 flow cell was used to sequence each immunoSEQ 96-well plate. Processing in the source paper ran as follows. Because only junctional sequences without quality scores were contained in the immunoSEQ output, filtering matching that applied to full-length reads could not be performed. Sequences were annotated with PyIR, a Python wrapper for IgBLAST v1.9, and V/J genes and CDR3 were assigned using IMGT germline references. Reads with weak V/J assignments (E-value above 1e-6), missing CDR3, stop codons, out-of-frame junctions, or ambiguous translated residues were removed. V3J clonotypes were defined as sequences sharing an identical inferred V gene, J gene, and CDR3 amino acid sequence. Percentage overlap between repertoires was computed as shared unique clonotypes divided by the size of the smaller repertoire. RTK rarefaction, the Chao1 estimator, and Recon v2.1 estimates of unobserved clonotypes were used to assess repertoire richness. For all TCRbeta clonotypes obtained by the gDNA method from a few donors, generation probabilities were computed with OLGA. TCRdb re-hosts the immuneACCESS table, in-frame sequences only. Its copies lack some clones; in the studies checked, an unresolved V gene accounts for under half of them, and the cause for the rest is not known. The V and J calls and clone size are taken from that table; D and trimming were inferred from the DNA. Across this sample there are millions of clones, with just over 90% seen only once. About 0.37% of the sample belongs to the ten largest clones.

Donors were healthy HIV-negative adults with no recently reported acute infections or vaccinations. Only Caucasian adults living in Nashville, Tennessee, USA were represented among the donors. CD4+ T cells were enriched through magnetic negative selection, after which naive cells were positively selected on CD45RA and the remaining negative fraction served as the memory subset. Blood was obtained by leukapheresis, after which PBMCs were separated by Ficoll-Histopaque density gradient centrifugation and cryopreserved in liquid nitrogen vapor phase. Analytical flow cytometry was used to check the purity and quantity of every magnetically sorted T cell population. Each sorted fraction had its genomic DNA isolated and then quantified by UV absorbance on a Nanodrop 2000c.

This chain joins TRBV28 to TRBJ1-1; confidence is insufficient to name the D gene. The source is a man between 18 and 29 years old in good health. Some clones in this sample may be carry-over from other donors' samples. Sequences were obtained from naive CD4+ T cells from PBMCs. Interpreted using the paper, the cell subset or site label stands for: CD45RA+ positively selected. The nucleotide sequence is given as TGTGCCAGCAGTCGCCCTCCTGAAGCTTTCTTT. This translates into CASSRPPEAFF.